Listed here is a single T cell receptor (beta chain). Antigen specificity is unknown. The sample is drawn from a study of PD-L1 blockade in urothelial cancer. General observations from the study: Greater 3-week expansion of tumor-associated blood clones was recorded for durable-benefit patients. Clonality of blood TCR below the median before treatment predicted better survival.

The assay was immunoSEQ multiplex PCR, and TCRdb's table has in-frame clones only and misses some. This table has 95,000 to 150,000 clones, about 82% appearing once. Trimming took 3 bases from V and 0 from J, leaving 15 bases between them. Germline assignment: CDR1 MNHEY and CDR2 SMNVEV (reference sequence). The CDR3 totals 16 residues. Time point given: peripheral blood 6 weeks after treatment start. The sample consisted of PBMCs, taken around atezolizumab (anti-PD-L1) treatment. This TCR derives from a man aged 50-59 years with urothelial cancer. The chain joins TRBV27 to TRBJ2-7, with unresolved D. The CDR3 bases are TGTGCCAGCAGTTTTGGTTCCGGTGACAACTCCTACGAGCAGTACTTC. Protein product: CASSFGSGDNSYEQYF.